The rows below give T cell receptor beta chains drawn from one sample of a study of T cell responses to AZD1222 COVID-19 vaccine. Clones were sequenced by immunoSEQ multiplex PCR, and TCRdb holds only the in-frame ones, with some missing. The profile shows about 140,000 clones, around 89% of them singletons. The source was peripheral blood, collected on day 0 of AZD1222 vaccination. Every receptor here comes from an adult in good health. Each CDR3 is given with its conserved first and last residue. The D gene is left open where the match is weak. Clone size is not always given. Where it is, it says once, few, many or a class for expanded clones.

v_call	clone_size	j_call	cdr3_length	d_call	cdr3_aa	cdr3_nt
TRBV24-1	once	TRBJ1-1	16	.	CATSDRIPSGVTEAFF	TGTGCCACCAGTGATCGTATCCCTTCAGGGGTTACTGAAGCTTTCTTT
TRBV5-4	once	TRBJ1-3	15	.	CASSSNGGSGNTIYF	TGTGCCAGCAGCTCAAACGGAGGTTCCGGAAACACCATATATTTT
TRBV6-5	.	TRBJ1-1	16	.	CASSYSGHDLNTEAFF	TGTGCCAGCAGTTACTCGGGTCATGACTTGAACACTGAAGCTTTCTTT
TRBV28	.	TRBJ1-1	16	.	CAISPGVALNPPEAFF	TGTGCCATCTCCCCCGGGGTCGCCTTAAACCCCCCTGAAGCTTTCTTT
TRBV27	.	TRBJ2-7	16	.	CASSPALGLATYEQYF	TGTGCCAGCAGTCCCGCCTTGGGACTGGCTACCTACGAGCAGTACTTC
TRBV11-2	.	TRBJ2-1	19	TRBD2	CASSLQGAASGRSYNEQFF	TGTGCCAGCAGCTTACAGGGGGCGGCTAGCGGGAGGTCCTACAATGAGCAGTTCTTC
TRBV7-2	.	TRBJ2-1	18	TRBD2	CASSLRLAGGPPYNEQFF	TGTGCCAGCAGCCTCCGACTAGCGGGAGGCCCTCCCTACAATGAGCAGTTCTTC
TRBV7-9	medium-sized	TRBJ2-2	16	.	CASRDGAGSNTGELFF	TGTGCCAGCAGGGATGGGGCGGGATCGAACACCGGGGAGCTGTTTTTT
TRBV5-4	once	TRBJ2-5	14	.	CASSLGPPQETQYF	TGTGCCAGCAGCTTGGGGCCACCCCAAGAGACCCAGTACTTC
TRBV4-2	.	TRBJ2-3	17	TRBD1	CASSQGQGAFSTDTQYF	TGTGCCAGCAGCCAAGGACAGGGGGCGTTTAGCACAGATACGCAGTATTTT
TRBV27	.	TRBJ1-2	13	.	CASSLDENYGYTF	TGTGCCAGCAGTTTAGACGAAAACTATGGCTACACCTTC
TRBV7-9	.	TRBJ1-1	14	.	CASNAWGANTEAFF	TGTGCCAGCAACGCCTGGGGGGCGAACACTGAAGCTTTCTTT
TRBV18	.	TRBJ2-1	17	.	CASSPGVSLLTYNEQFF	TGTGCCAGCTCACCGGGGGTGTCACTCCTTACTTACAATGAGCAGTTCTTC
TRBV6-5	.	TRBJ2-3	14	TRBD2	CASGRTSGSDTQYF	TGTGCCAGCGGTAGGACTAGCGGGAGTGATACGCAGTATTTT
TRBV28	.	TRBJ2-7	13	TRBD2	CASSQLAVYEQYF	TGTGCCAGCAGTCAACTAGCGGTCTACGAGCAGTACTTC
TRBV7-8	.	TRBJ1-2	18	.	CASSLGYFRDSRGDGYTF	TGTGCCAGCAGCTTAGGTTACTTCCGGGACTCTAGAGGGGATGGCTACACCTTC
TRBV18	.	TRBJ1-1	15	.	CASSPYVLENTEAFF	TGTGCCAGCTCACCATATGTTCTGGAGAACACTGAAGCTTTCTTT
TRBV18	.	TRBJ2-5	14	TRBD1	CASSDRTGMETQYF	TGTGCCAGCTCAGACAGGACAGGGATGGAGACCCAGTACTTC
TRBV12-5	few	TRBJ2-1	16	TRBD2	CASGLVSSGISNEQFF	TGTGCTAGTGGTTTGGTATCTAGCGGGATCTCGAATGAGCAGTTCTTC
TRBV11-2	.	TRBJ2-2	15	.	CASSLAPVNTGELFF	TGTGCCAGCAGCTTAGCTCCAGTGAACACCGGGGAGCTGTTTTTT
TRBV6-4	once	TRBJ2-1	15	TRBD2	CASSPGTSGANEQFF	TGTGCCAGCAGTCCTGGGACTAGCGGAGCAAATGAGCAGTTCTTC
TRBV18	.	TRBJ1-2	16	.	CASSPPGPKKEDGYTF	TGTGCCAGCTCACCACCGGGACCCAAAAAGGAGGATGGCTACACCTTC
TRBV28	.	TRBJ2-7	13	.	CASNTAGTPKQDF	TGTGCCAGCAACACGGCAGGGACACCGAAACAGGATTTC
TRBV20-1	once	TRBJ2-7	15	TRBD1	CSASARGQGTYEQYF	TGCAGTGCTAGTGCCCGCGGACAGGGGACCTACGAGCAGTACTTC
TRBV5-4	.	TRBJ2-5	11	.	CASSIGETQYF	TGTGCCAGCAGCATAGGAGAGACCCAGTACTTC
TRBV6-2/TRBV6-3	.	TRBJ2-1	15	TRBD2	CASSALAGSYNEQFF	TGTGCCAGCAGTGCACTAGCGGGATCCTACAATGAGCAGTTCTTC
TRBV19	.	TRBJ2-1	16	TRBD2	CASSIRRTSGYNEQFF	TGTGCCAGTAGTATCCGGAGGACTAGCGGCTACAATGAGCAGTTCTTC
TRBV7-9	.	TRBJ2-7	16	.	CASSLERRSDSYEQYF	TGTGCCAGCAGCTTAGAACGTCGCAGCGACTCCTACGAGCAGTACTTC
TRBV7-2	.	TRBJ2-1	12	.	CASSFSGGSQFF	TGTGCCAGCAGCTTTTCGGGGGGCTCTCAGTTCTTC
TRBV5-1	.	TRBJ2-5	15	TRBD2	CASSLSSGGEETQYF	TGCGCCAGCAGCTTGAGTTCGGGAGGTGAAGAGACCCAGTACTTC
TRBV11-2	.	TRBJ2-3	15	TRBD2	CASSWLAGGTDTQYF	TGTGCCAGCAGCTGGTTAGCGGGAGGGACAGATACGCAGTATTTT
TRBV14	.	TRBJ2-3	17	.	CASSQLQGGPSTDTQYF	TGTGCCAGCAGCCAGCTACAGGGCGGCCCTAGCACAGATACGCAGTATTTT
TRBV6-2/TRBV6-3	.	TRBJ1-5	18	TRBD1	CASSQDRVKGLINQPQHF	TGTGCCAGCAGTCAGGACAGGGTCAAGGGGCTAATCAATCAGCCCCAGCATTTT